A selection of T cell receptor beta chains follows, all from one sample in a study of blood T cells in healthy people across ages. Using its own MiXCR run on the 5' RACE reads, TCRdb lists one record per CDR3 protein. The table includes about 680,000 distinct CDR3 sequences, around 45% detected once. Sequencing was performed on blood. All receptors come from a woman aged 55-75 years in good health. Both conserved end residues are part of each CDR3. Each record gives: J gene, V gene, clone size, D gene, CDR3 length, CDR3 DNA, CDR3 protein. A D gene is named only where the DNA matches it firmly. Where a row states a size, it is once, few, many or the class of an expanded clone; other rows omit it.

TRBJ2-5	TRBV18	NA	NA	14	TGTGCCAGCTCACCATCAGAGGGTCAAGAGACCCAGTACTTC	CASSPSEGQETQYF
TRBJ2-4	TRBV7-2	NA	NA	17	TGTGCCAGCAGTCCAGAAGAACGGCGCTTAGCCAAAAACATTCAGTACTTC	CASSPEERRLAKNIQYF
TRBJ2-7	TRBV7-9	NA	NA	16	TGTGCCAGCAGTTTCCCCCCTAGAGTGGGAGAGAGCGAGCAGTACTTC	CASSFPPRVGESEQYF
TRBJ2-5	TRBV5-8	NA	NA	15	TGTGCCAGCAGCCCCAGGGGCAGGGGCCAAGAGACCCAGTACTTC	CASSPRGRGQETQYF
TRBJ2-7	TRBV9	NA	NA	14	TGTGCCAGCAGCGTTAGGACCAGCTCCTACGAGCAGTACTTC	CASSVRTSSYEQYF
TRBJ2-5	TRBV5-1	NA	NA	14	TGCGCCAGCAACTTAGGATTTGTGGAAGAGACCCAGTACTTC	CASNLGFVEETQYF
TRBJ1-6	TRBV30	NA	NA	11	TGTGCCTTTGACAGGCGGTCAGCCCTCCACTTT	CAFDRRSALHF
TRBJ1-6	TRBV7-9	few	NA	14	TGTGCCAGCAGCCCCGGGATGTTTAATTCACCCCTCCACTTT	CASSPGMFNSPLHF
TRBJ2-7	TRBV7-2	NA	NA	14	TGTGCCAGCAGCTCCTACGGGGAGTTCCACGAGCAGTACTTC	CASSSYGEFHEQYF
TRBJ2-7	TRBV4-3	NA	NA	17	TGCGCCAGCAGCCAAGAACTTTCGCTAGCCGCAATCTACGAGCAGTACTTC	CASSQELSLAAIYEQYF
TRBJ2-1	TRBV14	once	NA	14	TGTGCCAGCAGCCAGCCTAGCAGCTACAATGAGCAGTTCTTC	CASSQPSSYNEQFF
TRBJ2-5	TRBV7-8	NA	NA	14	TGTGCCAGCAGCTTAGGTGTGGACAGAGAGACCCAGTACTTC	CASSLGVDRETQYF
TRBJ2-7	TRBV3-1	NA	NA	13	TGTGCCAGCAGCCAACGCGAGGGTTACGAGCAGTACTTC	CASSQREGYEQYF
TRBJ2-2	TRBV25-1	NA	NA	16	TGTGCCAGGGGTTTCAGGGAGAGGTGGGTTGCCGGGGAGCTGTTTTTT	CARGFRERWVAGELFF
TRBJ1-5	TRBV5-5	few	NA	15	TGTGCCAGCAGCCCCGAGGATTTGGGGAATCAGCCCCAGCATTTT	CASSPEDLGNQPQHF
TRBJ2-2	TRBV7-2	few	NA	12	TGTGCCAGCAGCTTCTATAAGGGGGAGCTGTTTTTT	CASSFYKGELFF
TRBJ2-5	TRBV29-1	NA	NA	11	TGCAGCGTTCTTTTAAGGGAGACCCAGTACTTC	CSVLLRETQYF